The rows below give T cell receptor beta chains drawn from one sample of a study of T cell changes during pregnancy in multiple sclerosis. The repertoire was sequenced with immunoSEQ multiplex PCR; TCRdb's copy has only in-frame clones and lacks some. In the table there are about 56,000 clones, 80% to 95% of which are singletons. Sequencing used CD4+ T cells from peripheral blood mononuclear cells, obtained in the third trimester of pregnancy. The source is a female donor with multiple sclerosis, enrolled in a pregnancy study. Each CDR3 is given with its conserved first and last residue. The D gene is left open where the match is weak. Clone size is given for some rows only: seen once, a few or many times, or a class if the clone is expanded.

>-|TRBD1|TRBJ2-2|TRBV27
TGTGCCAGCAGTGCCTACAGGGGGCAGAACACCGGGGAGCTGTTTTTT
CASSAYRGQNTGELFF
>-|-|TRBJ2-5|TRBV29-1
TGCAGCGTTGATGGCTACCAAGAGACCCAGTACTTC
CSVDGYQETQYF
>-|TRBD1|TRBJ1-1|TRBV7-2
TGTGCCAGCAGCTCCCGGACAGGGGTCTGGAGCACTGAAGCTTTCTTT
CASSSRTGVWSTEAFF
>once|-|TRBJ2-3|TRBV29-1
TGCAGCGCCTCCGGGCAGGGGACAGATACGCAGTATTTT
CSASGQGTDTQYF
>-|-|TRBJ1-3|TRBV4-2
TGTGCCAGCAGCCAAAAGCAGGGCTCTGGAAACACCATATATTTT
CASSQKQGSGNTIYF
>-|TRBD2|TRBJ2-7|TRBV5-4
TGTGCCAGCAGCGAGAGAGGCGGGGGGGTGGCCTACGAGCAGTACTTC
CASSERGGGVAYEQYF
>-|TRBD1|TRBJ2-2|TRBV5-8
TGTGCCAGCAGCGACCCGGGACAGGGATTCACCGGGGAGCTGTTTTTT
CASSDPGQGFTGELFF
>-|-|TRBJ2-2|TRBV5-1
TGCGCCAGCTCCCCTCCCTGGGGCCCGGACACCGGGGAGCTGTTTTTT
CASSPPWGPDTGELFF
>-|-|TRBJ2-2|TRBV7-2
TGTGCCAGCAGCTTATTTACGGGAGACACCGGGGAGCTGTTTTTT
CASSLFTGDTGELFF
>-|-|TRBJ1-1|TRBV5-1
TGCGCCAGCAGCTTGGAGACAGTGATGAACACTGAAGCTTTCTTT
CASSLETVMNTEAFF
>once|-|TRBJ1-1|TRBV29-1
TGCAGCGTTGAAGATGGGCGCCGGGGTGTAGCCCAGAACACTGAAGCTTTCTTT
CSVEDGRRGVAQNTEAFF
>-|TRBD1|TRBJ2-1|TRBV5-1
TGCGCCAGCAGGAATGGGGACAGGGACCCCAATGAGCAGTTCTTC
CASRNGDRDPNEQFF
>-|TRBD1|TRBJ1-2|TRBV9
TGTGCCAGCAGCCCCGACAGGGCACAAAACTATGGCTACACCTTC
CASSPDRAQNYGYTF
>-|-|TRBJ1-1|TRBV10-1
TGCGCCAGCAGTGAGTCAGGGGCGGGGGAAGCTTTCTTT
CASSESGAGEAFF
>-|TRBD2|TRBJ2-7|TRBV11-1
TGTGCCAGCAGCTTAACTAGCGGGGGGGACCCCTACGAGCAGTACTTC
CASSLTSGGDPYEQYF
>-|-|TRBJ1-4|TRBV25-1
TGTGCCAGCAGTACTGGAGGGTTTAATGAAAAACTGTTTTTT
CASSTGGFNEKLFF
>-|-|TRBJ1-2|TRBV7-9
TGTGCCAGCAGCTTCTCGGTAGACTATGGCTACACCTTC
CASSFSVDYGYTF
>once|-|TRBJ2-7|TRBV5-5
TGTGCCAGCAGCTTGGGCGCCAGGGACTCCTACGAGCAGTACTTC
CASSLGARDSYEQYF
>-|-|TRBJ2-3|TRBV9
TGTGCCAGCAGCCTCCGGGGGGATACGCAGTATTTT
CASSLRGDTQYF
>-|-|TRBJ2-1|TRBV7-6
TGTGCCAGCAGCTTAGCGGGGGGAAGTGAGCAGTTCTTC
CASSLAGGSEQFF
>-|-|TRBJ2-3|TRBV5-1
TGCGCCAGCAGCTTGGTCGGGAGCACAGATACGCAGTATTTT
CASSLVGSTDTQYF
>-|TRBD1|TRBJ1-5|TRBV30
TGTGCCTGGAGTGTACCCCGACGGACAGGGGGCTTGCCCCAGCATTTT
CAWSVPRRTGGLPQHF
>-|TRBD1|TRBJ1-4|TRBV19
TGTGCCAGTAGCCCCAGACAGGGGCACAATGAAAAACTGTTTTTT
CASSPRQGHNEKLFF
>-|TRBD1|TRBJ2-7|TRBV27
TGTGCCAGCAGTCGGACAGGGTCGGAGGAGCAGTACTTC
CASSRTGSEEQYF
>-|-|TRBJ2-3|TRBV2
TGTGCCAGCAGTGATCCGGGGTCCACAGATACGCAGTATTTT
CASSDPGSTDTQYF
>-|-|TRBJ2-7|TRBV7-6
TGTGCCAGCAGCCCCAGCTACTCCCTCCCCGGGGAAGAGCAGTACTTC
CASSPSYSLPGEEQYF
>-|-|TRBJ2-1|TRBV19
TGTGCCAGTAGTATAAGACAGAGCTCCTACAATGAGCAGTTCTTC
CASSIRQSSYNEQFF